This TCR beta chain is from a study of cytomegalovirus exposure and HLA in healthy donors. The wider study: Among approximately 400 genotyped donors, approximately 80% fell in the Caucasian-associated ancestry cluster.

Use of 60 Vbeta and 13 Jbeta primers characterized the PCR. The protocol was immunoSEQ multiplex PCR, while the TCRdb copy is restricted to in-frame clones and leaves out a portion. The repertoire holds about 160,000 clones, around three quarters seen once, with 1.5% to 1.8% in the top ten. This CDR3 is 14 amino acids long. Germline lookup yields CDR1 SGHRS and CDR2 YFSETQ. After removal of 4 bases from V and 9 bases from J, the junction contained 8 bases not matched to a gene. The gene calls are TRBV5-1 and TRBJ2-1, with 9 bases fitting TRBD2. This sequence was found in a man aged 35-49 years in good health and CMV-seronegative. Material for sequencing was PBMCs. CDR3 protein: CASSHKREVGEQFF. In DNA, the CDR3 is TGCGCCAGCAGCCATAAGCGGGAGGTTGGTGAGCAGTTCTTC.